One and the same sample provided the 15 T cell receptor beta chains below, sequenced in a study of T cell responses to AZD1222 COVID-19 vaccine. TCRdb's copy holds only in-frame clones and misses some; the assay was immunoSEQ multiplex PCR. Here the sample spans 150,000 to 200,000 clones, 90% to 95% being singletons. Here the sequenced sample was peripheral blood, taken on day 0 of AZD1222 vaccination. The source is an adult in good health.

V is TRBV19 and J is TRBJ1-1; D not resolved. Trimming removed 6 bases at V and 6 bases at J, with 14 bases between. The germline V gene has CDR1 LNHDA and CDR2 SQIVND (reference sequence). This CDR3 is 13 amino acids long. The CDR3 reads CASSLRPVAEAFF. CDR3 DNA: TGTGCCAGTAGCCTTAGACCTGTCGCTGAAGCTTTCTTT.

For this clone: The same CDR3 also results from other DNA sequences found in this sample. This chain uses TRBV10-3 with TRBJ1-2; D not resolved. The ends were cut back, 2 bases at V and 3 bases at J, with 4 bases in the middle. The CDR3 extends over 12 amino acids. CDR1 and CDR2 (germline): ENHRY, SYGVKD. The CDR3 is CAISEGDYGYTF. CDR3 nucleotide sequence: TGTGCCATCAGTGAGGGGGACTATGGCTACACCTTC.

This chain joins TRBV11-2 and TRBJ2-7; no firm D call. CDR1 SGHAT and CDR2 FQNNGV come from the germline V gene. Trimming left V 1 base short and J 0 bases short, with 10 bases between. The CDR3 spans 15 residues. CDR3 region: CASSLASGSSYEQYF. CDR3 bases: TGTGCCAGCAGCTTAGCATCAGGAAGCTCCTACGAGCAGTACTTC.

The rearrangement joins TRBV7-2 to TRBJ1-2; D is uncertain. Trimming cost V 1 base and J 2 bases, with 11 bases left between them. This CDR3 contains 15 residues. Germline CDR1 SGHTA, CDR2 FQGNSA. CDR3 coding DNA: TGTGCCAGCAGCTTAGTGCCAGGAGCCAACTATGGCTACACCTTC. Amino acids: CASSLVPGANYGYTF.

This clone appeared a single time. This chain uses TRBV5-1 with TRBJ2-3; TRBD1 or TRBD2 may be the D gene (5 bases each). V lost 2 bases and J lost 2, with 12 bases in between. The germline V gene encodes CDR1 SGHRS and CDR2 YFSETQ. The CDR3 runs 15 residues. The CDR3 region is CASSLSGPVTDTQYF. CDR3 DNA sequence: TGCGCCAGCAGCTTATCGGGACCCGTCACAGATACGCAGTATTTT.

The chain couples TRBV27 to TRBJ2-1, with D unclear. The germline V gene has CDR1 MNHEY and CDR2 SMNVEV (reference sequence). This CDR3 is built from 14 residues. The ends were cut back, 4 bases at V and 0 bases at J, with 7 bases in the middle. The CDR3 region has the DNA TGTGCCAGCAGTTCACAGAGCTCCTACAATGAGCAGTTCTTC. Translating gives CASSSQSSYNEQFF.

V gene TRBV29-1 combines with J gene TRBJ2-3; TRBD1 matches 8 bases. Germline V gene data show CDR1 as SQVTM and CDR2 as ANQGSEA. Losses at the gene ends were 8 bases for V and 2 bases for J; bases not matched to a gene: 9. This CDR3 contains 14 residues. CDR3 region: CSSGGTGLTDTQYF. The CDR3 DNA follows: TGCAGCTCAGGGGGGACAGGACTCACAGATACGCAGTATTTT.

The CDR3 protein is CATRGTATDTQYF. The CDR3 DNA reads TGTGCCACCAGGGGGACTGCCACAGATACGCAGTATTTT. V and J are TRBV24-1 and TRBJ2-3; possibly TRBD2 for D (6 bases). Germline V gene lookup returns CDR1 KGHDR and CDR2 SFDVKD. The CDR3 is 13 amino acids. V dropped 7 bases and J dropped 2 bases, with 9 bases sitting between them.

The chain carries TRBV3-1 (or the pseudogene TRBV3-2) and TRBJ2-7; D not resolved. V lost 2 bases and J lost 8, with 10 bases in between. CDR1 is LGHDT and CDR2 is YNNKEL in the germline V gene (reference sequence). The CDR3 is made up of 12 amino acids. The CDR3 protein is CASSQSLSKQYF. In DNA, the CDR3 is TGTGCCAGCAGCCAATCGCTTAGCAAGCAGTACTTC.

This clone was detected only once. The chain has TRBV28 and TRBJ2-5; 16 bases map to TRBD2. V lost 5 bases, J lost 5 bases, and 8 bases stayed unmatched. In germline, CDR1 is MDHEN, CDR2 SYDVKM. CDR3 size: 17 residues. Written as DNA, the CDR3 is TGTGCCAGCAGTCTGGGGACTAGCGGGAGGGCCTCGGAGACCCAGTACTTC. Residues: CASSLGTSGRASETQYF.

The J gene is TRBJ2-1, the V gene TRBV28, with D perhaps TRBD1 (5 bases). With 7 bases removed from V and 3 bases from J, the gap between germline ends came to 16 bases. Per the germline V gene, CDR1 is MDHEN and CDR2 is SYDVKM. CDR3 size: 15 residues. Written as DNA, the CDR3 is TGTGCCAGCACCCAAGTAAAGGGGCGCTACAATGAGCAGTTCTTC. This encodes CASTQVKGRYNEQFF.

The J gene is TRBJ1-2, the V gene TRBV7-2, with D tentatively TRBD1 (5 bases). CDR1 and CDR2 (germline): SGHTA, FQGNSA. V lost 1 base to trimming and J lost 8 bases, with 8 bases between them. CDR3 length: 12 residues. The chain's CDR3 is CASSLVGEGYTF. CDR3 in DNA: TGTGCCAGCAGCTTAGTAGGGGAAGGCTACACCTTC.

The genes are TRBV28 and TRBJ2-1; 13 nucleotides align to TRBD2. CDR3 length: 16 residues. Germline CDR1 and CDR2: MDHEN and SYDVKM. V shed 6 bases and J 11 bases; nucleotides not matched to a gene: 13. The CDR3 sequence is CASRLLAGGERGQQFF. The DNA of the CDR3 is TGTGCCAGCAGGTTACTAGCGGGAGGGGAGAGAGGACAGCAGTTCTTC.

The rearrangement joins TRBV25-1 to TRBJ2-7, with 10 bases matching TRBD1. From germline, CDR1 is MGHDK and CDR2 SYGVNS. V was pared by 6 bases and J by 3 bases, with 5 bases of the junction left unmatched. CDR3 length: 14 amino acids. CDR3 sequence (DNA): TGTGCCAGCAGCTCGAGGACAGGGGGCTACGAGCAGTACTTC. The encoded protein is CASSSRTGGYEQYF.

The chain carries TRBV7-8 and TRBJ1-5; D is undetermined. Trimming took off 1 base at V and 0 bases at J, with 10 bases between the two ends. Germline CDR1 reads SGHVS; CDR2 reads FQNEAQ. The CDR3 is 16 amino acids. The CDR3 DNA sequence: TGTGCCAGCAGCTTAGGGCAGTTGACTAGCAATCAGCCCCAGCATTTT. Amino acids: CASSLGQLTSNQPQHF.